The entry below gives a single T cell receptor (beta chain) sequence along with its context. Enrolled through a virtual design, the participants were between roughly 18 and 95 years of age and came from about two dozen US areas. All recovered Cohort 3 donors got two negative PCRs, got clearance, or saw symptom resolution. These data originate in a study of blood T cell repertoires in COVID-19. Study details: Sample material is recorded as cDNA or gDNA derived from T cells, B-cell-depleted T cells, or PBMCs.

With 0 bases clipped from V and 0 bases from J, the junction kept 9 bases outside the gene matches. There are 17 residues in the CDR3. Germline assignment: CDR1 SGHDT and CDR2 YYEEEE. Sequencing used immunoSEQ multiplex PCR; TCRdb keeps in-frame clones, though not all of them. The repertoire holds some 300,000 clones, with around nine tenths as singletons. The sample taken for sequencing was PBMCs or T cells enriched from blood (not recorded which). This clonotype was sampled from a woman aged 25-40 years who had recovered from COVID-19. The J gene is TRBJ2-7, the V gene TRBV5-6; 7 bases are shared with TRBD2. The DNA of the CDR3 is TGTGCCAGCAGCTTGGGGCTAGCGGACCTAAGCTCCTACGAGCAGTACTTC. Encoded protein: CASSLGLADLSSYEQYF. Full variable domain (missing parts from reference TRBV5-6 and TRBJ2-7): DAGVTQSPTHLIKTRGQQVTLRCSPKSGHDTVSWYQQALGQGPQFIFQYYEEEERQRGNFPDRFSGHQFPNYSSELNVNALLLGDSALYLCASSLGLADLSSYEQYFGPGTRLTVT.